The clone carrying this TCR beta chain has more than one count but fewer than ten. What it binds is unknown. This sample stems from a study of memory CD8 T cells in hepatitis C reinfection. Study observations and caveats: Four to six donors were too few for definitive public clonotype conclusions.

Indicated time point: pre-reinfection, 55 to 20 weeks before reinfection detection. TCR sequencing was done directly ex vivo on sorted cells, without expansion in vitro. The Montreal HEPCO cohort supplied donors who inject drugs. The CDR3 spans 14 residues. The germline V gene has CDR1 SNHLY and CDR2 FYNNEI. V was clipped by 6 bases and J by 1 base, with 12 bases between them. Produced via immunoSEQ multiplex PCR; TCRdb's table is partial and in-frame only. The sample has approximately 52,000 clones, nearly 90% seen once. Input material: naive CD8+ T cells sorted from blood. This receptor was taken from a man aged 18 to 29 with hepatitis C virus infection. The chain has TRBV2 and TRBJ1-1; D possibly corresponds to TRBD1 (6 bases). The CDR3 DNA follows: TGTGCCAGCAGCCCAAGGGGGGGGAACACTGAAGCTTTCTTT. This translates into CASSPRGGNTEAFF.